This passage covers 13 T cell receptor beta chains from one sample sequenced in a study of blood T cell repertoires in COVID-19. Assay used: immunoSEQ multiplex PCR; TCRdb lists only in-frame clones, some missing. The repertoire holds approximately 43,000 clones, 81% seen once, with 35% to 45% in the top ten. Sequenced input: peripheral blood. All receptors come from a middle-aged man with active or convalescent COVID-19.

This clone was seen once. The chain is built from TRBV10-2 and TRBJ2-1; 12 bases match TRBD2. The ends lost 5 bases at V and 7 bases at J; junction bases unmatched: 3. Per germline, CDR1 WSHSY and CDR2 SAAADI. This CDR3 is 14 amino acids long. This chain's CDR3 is CASSKTSGGNEQFF. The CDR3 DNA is TGCGCCAGCAGTAAGACTAGCGGGGGAAATGAGCAGTTCTTC.

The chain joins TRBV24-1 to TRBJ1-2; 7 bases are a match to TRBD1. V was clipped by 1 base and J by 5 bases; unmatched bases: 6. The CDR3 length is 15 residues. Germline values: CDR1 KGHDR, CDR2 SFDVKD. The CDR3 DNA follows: TGTGCCACCAGTGATTTCGACAGGGCTGCTTATGGCTACACCTTC. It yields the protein CATSDFDRAAYGYTF.

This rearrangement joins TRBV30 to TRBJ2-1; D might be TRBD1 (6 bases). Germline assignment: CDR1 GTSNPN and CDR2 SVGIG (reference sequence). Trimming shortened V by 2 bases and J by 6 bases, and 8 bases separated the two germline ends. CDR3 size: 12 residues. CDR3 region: CAWSLQGNEQFF. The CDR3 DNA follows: TGTGCCTGGAGTTTACAGGGCAATGAGCAGTTCTTC.

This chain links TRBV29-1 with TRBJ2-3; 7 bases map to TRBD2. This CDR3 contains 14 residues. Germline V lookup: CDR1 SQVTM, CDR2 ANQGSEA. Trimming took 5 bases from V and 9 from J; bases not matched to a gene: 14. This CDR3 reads CSVYVSGYEGTQYF. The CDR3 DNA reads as TGCAGCGTTTATGTTAGCGGGTACGAAGGGACGCAGTATTTT.

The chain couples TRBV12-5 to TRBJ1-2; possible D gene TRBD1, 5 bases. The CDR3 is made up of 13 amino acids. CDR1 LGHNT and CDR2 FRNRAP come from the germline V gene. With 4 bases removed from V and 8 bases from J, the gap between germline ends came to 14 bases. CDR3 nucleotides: TGTGCTAGTGGTTCCCTGGGGGGAAGCGGCTACACCTTC. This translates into CASGSLGGSGYTF.

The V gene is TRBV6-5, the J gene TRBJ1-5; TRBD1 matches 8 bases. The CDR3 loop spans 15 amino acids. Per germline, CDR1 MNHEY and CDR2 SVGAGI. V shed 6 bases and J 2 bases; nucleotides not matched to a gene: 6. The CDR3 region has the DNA TGTGCCAGCAGCCAGGGGGCGGGGGGCAATCAGCCCCAGCATTTT. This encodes CASSQGAGGNQPQHF.

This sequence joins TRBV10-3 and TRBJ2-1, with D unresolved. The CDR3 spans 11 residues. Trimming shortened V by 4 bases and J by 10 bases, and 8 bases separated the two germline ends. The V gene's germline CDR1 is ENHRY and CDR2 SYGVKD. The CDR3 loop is CAISATREQFF. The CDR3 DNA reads TGTGCCATCAGTGCCACGCGGGAGCAGTTCTTC.

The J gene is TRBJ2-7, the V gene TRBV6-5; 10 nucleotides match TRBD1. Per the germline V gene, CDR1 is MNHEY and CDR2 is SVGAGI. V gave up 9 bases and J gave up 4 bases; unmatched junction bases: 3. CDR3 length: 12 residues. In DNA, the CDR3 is TGTGCCAGTCCGGGACAGGGGTACGAGCAGTACTTC. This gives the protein CASPGQGYEQYF.

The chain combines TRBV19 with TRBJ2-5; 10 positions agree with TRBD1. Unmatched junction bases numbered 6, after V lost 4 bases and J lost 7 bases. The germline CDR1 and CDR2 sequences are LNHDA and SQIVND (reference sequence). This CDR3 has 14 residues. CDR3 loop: CASSTGQGRVTQYF. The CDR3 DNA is TGTGCCAGTAGTACGGGACAGGGGAGGGTGACCCAGTACTTC.

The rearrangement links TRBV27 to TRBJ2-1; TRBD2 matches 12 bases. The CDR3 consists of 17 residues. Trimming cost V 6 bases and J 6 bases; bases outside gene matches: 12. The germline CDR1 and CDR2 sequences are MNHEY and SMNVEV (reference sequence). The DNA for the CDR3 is TGTGCCAGCAGCCCTCGCCCCCTAGCGGGGGGGCGCAATGAGCAGTTCTTC. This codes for CASSPRPLAGGRNEQFF.

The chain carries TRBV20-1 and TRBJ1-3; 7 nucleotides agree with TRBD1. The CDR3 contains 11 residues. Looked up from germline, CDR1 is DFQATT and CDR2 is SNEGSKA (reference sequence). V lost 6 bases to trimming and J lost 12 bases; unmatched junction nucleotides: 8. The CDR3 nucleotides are TGCAGTGCCGTGGACAGGATAGGCATATATTTT. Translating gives CSAVDRIGIYF.

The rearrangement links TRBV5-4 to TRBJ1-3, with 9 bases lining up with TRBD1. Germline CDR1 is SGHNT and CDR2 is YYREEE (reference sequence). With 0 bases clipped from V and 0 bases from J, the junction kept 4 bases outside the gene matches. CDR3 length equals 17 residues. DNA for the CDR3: TGTGCCAGCAGCTTGGACAGGGGGCAGAGCTCTGGAAACACCATATATTTT. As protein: CASSLDRGQSSGNTIYF. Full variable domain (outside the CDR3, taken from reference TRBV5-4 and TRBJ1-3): ETGVTQSPTHLIKTRGQQVTLRCSSQSGHNTVSWYQQALGQGPQFIFQYYREEENGRGNFPPRFSGLQFPNYSSELNVNALELDDSALYLCASSLDRGQSSGNTIYFGEGSWLTVV.

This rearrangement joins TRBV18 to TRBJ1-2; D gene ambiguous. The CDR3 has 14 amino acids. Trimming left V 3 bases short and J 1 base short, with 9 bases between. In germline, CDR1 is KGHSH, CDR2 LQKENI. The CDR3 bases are TGTGCCAGCTCACCGTCCGGGAGTAACTATGGCTACACCTTC. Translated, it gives CASSPSGSNYGYTF.